This section outlines one TCR beta chain sequence together with its context. The authors' processing: Filtering differed, since immunoSEQ gave only junction sequences and no quality scores. Data came from immunoSEQ multiplex PCR; TCRdb stores just in-frame clones and leaves some out. V and J calls and clone size follow that table, whereas D and trimming were derived from the DNA. In the table there are about 1 million clones, 70% to 80% of which are singletons. The record originates from a study of shared clonotypes between healthy human individuals. Germline CDR1 reads SGDLS; CDR2 reads YYNGEE. The CDR3 spans 13 residues. V was pared by 0 bases and J by 15 bases, with 13 bases between.

The material sequenced was memory CD4+ T cells sorted from blood. Subset indicated: CD45RA-negative fraction. The genes are TRBV9 and TRBJ2-6; D perhaps matches TRBD1 (6 bases). The clonotype comes from a man in his late teens or twenties in good health. CDR3 sequence (DNA): TGTGCCAGCAGCGTAGGTTCAGGGGAGCCCCTGACTTTC. Translating gives CASSVGSGEPLTF. The entire variable domain, with the rest obtained from reference TRBV9 and TRBJ2-6, is as follows: DSGVTQTPKHLITATGQRVTLRCSPRSGDLSVYWYQQSLDQGLQFLIQYYNGEERAKGNILERFSAQQFPDLHSELNLSSLELGDSALYFCASSVGSGEPLTFGAGSRLTVL.